A single sample gave rise to the 18 T cell receptor beta chains below, sequenced in a study of patients and donors after allogeneic stem cell transplantation. TCRdb fed the RT-PCR reads into MiXCR, producing one record per CDR3 protein. This table has around 82,000 distinct CDR3 sequences, around 5% appearing once. The sample was blood, either unsorted or a sorted T cell fraction (not recorded which). All receptors derive from a human donor who was either an allogeneic HSCT recipient or a stem cell or donor lymphocyte infusion donor (not recorded which). It is not recorded whose cells these are; they may come from a transplant donor.

This clonotype was counted ten times or more. The V and J genes are TRBV9 and TRBJ1-6; D not certain. The germline V and J ends were trimmed by 0 bases and 13 bases, with 14 bases remaining between them. The CDR3 has 14 residues. Germline V gene lookup returns CDR1 SGDLS and CDR2 YYNGEE. CDR3 bases: TGTGCCAGCAGCGTAGGTACGAAAGGACGGCCCCTCCACTTT. As protein: CASSVGTKGRPLHF. The whole variable domain, remainder taken from reference TRBV9 and TRBJ1-6, is DSGVTQTPKHLITATGQRVTLRCSPRSGDLSVYWYQQSLDQGLQFLIQYYNGEERAKGNILERFSAQQFPDLHSELNLSSLELGDSALYFCASSVGTKGRPLHFGNGTRLTVT.

This clonotype came up many times. V gene TRBV12-3 or TRBV12-4 combines with J gene TRBJ2-5; perhaps TRBD1 as D (6 bases). The CDR3 extends over 15 amino acids. Trimming shortened V by 4 bases and J by 1 base, and 13 bases separated the two germline ends. The DNA for the CDR3 is TGTGCCAGCAGTTCCACTCAGGGGAGCCAAGAGACCCAGTACTTC. It translates to CASSSTQGSQETQYF.

The sample holds many counts of this clonotype. V and J are TRBV7-2 and TRBJ2-1; the match to TRBD2 covers 10 bases. The junction had 9 bases not matched to a gene; V was cut back by 0 bases and J by 7 bases. The germline V gene has CDR1 SGHTA and CDR2 FQGNSA. The CDR3 loop spans 17 amino acids. CDR3 in amino acids: CASSLALTTSGRNEQFF. The CDR3 DNA reads TGTGCCAGCAGCTTAGCGCTGACGACTAGCGGGCGGAATGAGCAGTTCTTC.

This clonotype was found many times. This rearrangement joins TRBV12-3 or TRBV12-4 to TRBJ2-5, with 12 bases lining up with TRBD2. The CDR3 length is 15 residues. V lost 6 bases, J lost 5 bases, and 7 bases stayed unmatched. The CDR3 DNA sequence: TGTGCCAGCAGCCGTACTAGCGGGAGGACGGAGACCCAGTACTTC. Translated: CASSRTSGRTETQYF.

The CDR3 here is CAWNMDRDQPQHF. CDR3 DNA sequence: TGTGCCTGGAATATGGACAGGGATCAGCCCCAGCATTTT. This chain links TRBV30 with TRBJ1-5; 8 nucleotides agree with TRBD1. CDR1 GTSNPN and CDR2 SVGIG come from the germline V gene (reference sequence). The CDR3 length is 13 residues. V dropped 4 bases and J dropped 5; count of bases not matched to a gene: 4.

This clonotype was picked up many times. The genes are TRBV5-1 and TRBJ2-5; a possible D gene is TRBD2 (6 bases). V was pared by 7 bases and J by 4 bases, with 11 bases between. The CDR3 is 12 amino acids. CDR1 is SGHRS and CDR2 is YFSETQ in the germline V gene. The CDR3 loop is CASREPLETQYF. For the CDR3, the DNA is TGCGCCAGCCGGGAGCCCCTAGAGACCCAGTACTTC.

The chain carries TRBV6-4 and TRBJ1-4; D unresolved. V lost 3 bases and J 4 bases, leaving 15 bases between the germline ends. CDR1 is MRHNA and CDR2 is SNTAGT in the germline V gene. CDR3 size: 16 residues. The DNA of the CDR3 is TGTGCCAGCAGTGATATTTTGGGAAACCATAATGAAAAACTGTTTTTT. It translates to CASSDILGNHNEKLFF.

This clonotype was picked up many times. V is TRBV20-1 and J is TRBJ1-1; the D gene is possibly TRBD1 (6 bases). With 0 bases removed from V and 5 bases from J, the gap between germline ends came to 25 bases. The CDR3 extends over 18 amino acids. Germline V lookup: CDR1 DFQATT, CDR2 SNEGSKA (reference sequence). The CDR3 DNA reads as TGCAGTGCTAGAGAATCCCTTCCTAACAGGGAAGGTTTAACTGAAGCTTTCTTT. It is translated as CSARESLPNREGLTEAFF.

This clonotype has a handful of counts. V usage is TRBV7-6 and J usage is TRBJ2-1, with D hard to call. The V end was cut by 1 base, the J end by 7 bases, with 35 bases between. The V gene's germline CDR1 is SGHVS and CDR2 FNYEAQ. The CDR3 consists of 22 residues. The CDR3 region has the DNA TGTGCCAGCAGCTTAGTAACCCCAATGAGTTCCTTTCGAGATCCTAACGGGAATGAGCAGTTCTTC. Translated, it gives CASSLVTPMSSFRDPNGNEQFF.

This clonotype was observed many times. The chain's CDR3 is CASSSDGQPNTEAFF. In nucleotides, the CDR3 is TGCGCCAGCAGCTCGGATGGACAGCCGAACACTGAAGCTTTCTTT. The chain uses TRBV5-1 and TRBJ1-1; TRBD1 might be the D (6 bases). Germline V gene sequence: CDR1 SGHRS, CDR2 YFSETQ. This CDR3 comprises 15 residues. V dropped 3 bases and J dropped 1 base, with 13 bases sitting between them.

This clonotype was counted many times. This chain connects TRBV12-3 or TRBV12-4 to TRBJ2-2; D might be TRBD1 (6 bases). The V gene lost 3 bases and the J gene lost 6 bases, with 11 bases spanning the gap. This CDR3 has 14 amino acids. As DNA, the CDR3 is TGTGCCAGCAGTTTCAGGCAGGGGTCCGGGGAGCTGTTTTTT. This sequence encodes CASSFRQGSGELFF.

The rearrangement links TRBV12-3 or TRBV12-4 to TRBJ1-5, with a possible D match to TRBD1 (5 bases). The CDR3 is 16 residues long. V shed 4 bases and J shed 3 bases, with 16 bases lying between them. CDR3 nucleotide sequence: TGTGCCAGCAGTTCCAATTGGGGGGTCCCCAATCAGCCCCAGCATTTT. This codes for CASSSNWGVPNQPQHF.

Of note for this clonotype: This could be a read error, since a much larger clone is one nucleotide away. The rearrangement uses TRBV5-1 and TRBJ1-4; perhaps TRBD1 as D (5 bases). This CDR3 region has 14 residues. Germline CDR1 SGHRS, CDR2 YFSETQ. V shed 5 bases and J shed 8 bases, with 16 bases lying between them. As DNA, the CDR3 is TGCGCCAGCAGACGGTTGACGGGGGTCGAAAAACTGTTTTTT. It encodes CASRRLTGVEKLFF.

This clonotype occurred many times. CDR3: CASSGSRDTEAFF. DNA of the CDR3: TGTGCCAGCTCCGGAAGCCGGGACACTGAAGCTTTCTTT. The gene calls are TRBV18 and TRBJ1-1; D is unresolved. CDR1 and CDR2 from the germline V gene are KGHSH and LQKENI. V dropped 6 bases and J dropped 3 bases, with 11 bases sitting between them. The CDR3 has 13 amino acids.

In this sample, this clonotype turned up a few times. V usage is TRBV7-2 and J usage is TRBJ2-5; 8 nucleotides align to TRBD1. CDR3 length: 16 residues. The V segment lost 1 base and the J segment 6 bases; nucleotides outside the gene matches: 10. Germline V CDR1 and CDR2: SGHTA, FQGNSA. The CDR3 region is CASSLVGSGGGKTQYF. In nucleotides, the CDR3 is TGTGCCAGCAGCTTAGTTGGTTCAGGGGGCGGGAAGACCCAGTACTTC.

This clonotype was detected ten times or more. The rearrangement joins TRBV6-1 to TRBJ1-1; 9 bases are a match to TRBD1. The ends lost 0 bases at V and 12 bases at J; junction bases unmatched: 11. CDR1 MNHNS and CDR2 SASEGT come from the germline V gene. The CDR3 length is 15 residues. CDR3 coding DNA: TGTGCCAGCAGTGAAGCGCAGGGAGGGACAGGGCGAACTTTCTTT. Translated: CASSEAQGGTGRTFF.

This clonotype was observed many times. V and J are TRBV20-1 and TRBJ2-3; D is ambiguous. Germline V gene lookup returns CDR1 DFQATT and CDR2 SNEGSKA (reference sequence). The CDR3 sequence is 15 residues long. This chain's CDR3 is CSRVRGHLSTDTQYF. In DNA, the CDR3 is TGCTCTAGAGTAAGAGGCCACCTAAGCACAGATACGCAGTATTTT.

This clonotype was counted ten times or more. This sequence joins TRBV7-2 and TRBJ2-3; the D is unclear. V was trimmed by 0 bases and J by 7 bases, leaving 11 bases between them. This CDR3 comprises 14 residues. In germline, CDR1 is SGHTA, CDR2 FQGNSA. The CDR3 bases are TGTGCCAGCAGCTTAGCCTGGATTAAAAATACGCAGTATTTT. Protein product: CASSLAWIKNTQYF.